These T cell receptor beta chains were read from a single sample in a study of cytomegalovirus exposure and HLA in healthy donors. Here immunoSEQ multiplex PCR was the method, and the copy in TCRdb shows in-frame clones only, minus some. The sample shows roughly 180,000 clones, roughly a tenth of them seen only once. Input material: PBMCs. The receptors originated from a young woman in good health and CMV-seropositive. Each CDR3 is given with its conserved first and last residue.

cdr3_aa | j_call | v_call
CAWSVDRTMNTEAFF | TRBJ1-1 | TRBV30
CASSYLRGDYLNF | TRBJ2-5 | TRBV19
CASTRGLSYNEQFF | TRBJ2-1 | TRBV2
CASNGGFIYSNQPQHF | TRBJ1-5 | TRBV2
CASRRDSMNTEAFF | TRBJ1-1 | TRBV5-1
CASSPAGGEQYF | TRBJ2-7 | TRBV7-3
CASRSLLAGRYVPPDTQYF | TRBJ2-3 | TRBV6-4
CASSGRGRDWGYTF | TRBJ1-2 | TRBV9
CASSDRAGWNTGELFF | TRBJ2-2 | TRBV9
CASSLGGPKNIQYF | TRBJ2-4 | TRBV27
CASSSTGENTEAFF | TRBJ1-1 | TRBV13
CASSNGGEQYF | TRBJ2-7 | TRBV10-2
CASSLGKPTDTQYF | TRBJ2-3 | TRBV5-4
CASSQRGPTEAFF | TRBJ1-1 | TRBV4-2
CASSPGQGDYNEQFF | TRBJ2-1 | TRBV7-9
CASSVGLAGGGGEQFF | TRBJ2-1 | TRBV9
CASTGQGGNYGYTF | TRBJ1-2 | TRBV27
CASSPQIQGHEQYF | TRBJ2-7 | TRBV6-6
CASSLGQGVEQYF | TRBJ2-7 | TRBV7-7
CASSPRGSQTEAFF | TRBJ1-1 | TRBV2
CAVKGADSYEQYF | TRBJ2-7 | TRBV6-6
CAWSELAIYNEQFF | TRBJ2-1 | TRBV30
CSVTAGHILDYEQYF | TRBJ2-7 | TRBV29-1
CASKRTENTEAFF | TRBJ1-1 | TRBV2
CAWLGGTSQLAGAHTGTGTDTQYF | TRBJ2-3 | TRBV30
CASSFGPSGGDQYF | TRBJ2-5 | TRBV5-6
CATSGYRASNTEAFF | TRBJ1-1 | TRBV15
CASSLVLAGSTDTQYF | TRBJ2-3 | TRBV27
CASSSTSGMGNEQFF | TRBJ2-1 | TRBV7-3
CASSGKREHDEQYF | TRBJ2-7 | TRBV7-2
CASGPGSTNEKLFF | TRBJ1-4 | TRBV12-5
CASSFIGALDYGYTF | TRBJ1-2 | TRBV5-4
CASRVPGQGKGLAKNIQYF | TRBJ2-4 | TRBV7-9
CAWRILRRTPGSNQPQHF | TRBJ1-5 | TRBV30
CASSLEVRDQPQHF | TRBJ1-5 | TRBV7-8
CASSKDRSSYEQYF | TRBJ2-7 | TRBV7-3
CASSAALTGWFCAEAFF | TRBJ1-1 | TRBV2
CVSARGDTQYF | TRBJ2-3 | TRBV30
CALTRTSGNFPLSYEQYF | TRBJ2-7 | TRBV30
CASSQVAGGSYNEQFF | TRBJ2-1 | TRBV4-1
CASSQEQVAYEQYF | TRBJ2-7 | TRBV4-1
CASSELGRGGSNQPQHF | TRBJ1-5 | TRBV10-1
CAITGQGNYGYTF | TRBJ1-2 | TRBV10-3
CASKYGTGAEAFF | TRBJ1-1 | TRBV28
CASSPSGNEQFF | TRBJ2-1 | TRBV7-9
CASGLPSYEQYF | TRBJ2-7 | TRBV12-5
CAAKRQGSNQPQHF | TRBJ1-5 | TRBV19
CASALLAGGGELFF | TRBJ2-2 | TRBV10-2
CASSLAGTGGEKLFF | TRBJ1-4 | TRBV5-1
CSVDPPWGQGEWTDTQYF | TRBJ2-3 | TRBV29-1
CASSVDGGQGQYF | TRBJ2-3 | TRBV7-6
CASSERPGGGLGGELFF | TRBJ2-2 | TRBV6-1
CASSFGTPGTGELFF | TRBJ2-2 | TRBV5-6
CASRGASTEAFF | TRBJ1-1 | TRBV10-1